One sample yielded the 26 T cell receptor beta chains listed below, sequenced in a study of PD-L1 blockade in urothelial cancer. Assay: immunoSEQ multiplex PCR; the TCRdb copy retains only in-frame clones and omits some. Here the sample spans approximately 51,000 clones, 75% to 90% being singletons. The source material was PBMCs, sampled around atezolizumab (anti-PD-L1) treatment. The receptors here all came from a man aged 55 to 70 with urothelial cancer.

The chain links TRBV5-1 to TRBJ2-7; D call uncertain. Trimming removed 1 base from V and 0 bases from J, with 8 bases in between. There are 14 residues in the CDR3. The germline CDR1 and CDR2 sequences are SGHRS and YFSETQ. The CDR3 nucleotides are TGCGCCAGCAGCTTGACGAGGAGCTCCTACGAGCAGTACTTC. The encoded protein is CASSLTRSSYEQYF.

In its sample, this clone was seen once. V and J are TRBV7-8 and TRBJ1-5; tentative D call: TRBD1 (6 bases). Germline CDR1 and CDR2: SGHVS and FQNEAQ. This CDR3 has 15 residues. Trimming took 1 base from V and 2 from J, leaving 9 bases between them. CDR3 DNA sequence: TGTGCCAGCAGCTTAGGACCAGGGGGCAATCAGCCCCAGCATTTT. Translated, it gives CASSLGPGGNQPQHF.

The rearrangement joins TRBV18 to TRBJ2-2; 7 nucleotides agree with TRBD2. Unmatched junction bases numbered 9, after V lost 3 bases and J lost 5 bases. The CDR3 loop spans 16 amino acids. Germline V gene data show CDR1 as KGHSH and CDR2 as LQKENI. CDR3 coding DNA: TGTGCCAGCTCACCTTACGCGGGAGTAGGTACCGGGGAGCTGTTTTTT. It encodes CASSPYAGVGTGELFF.

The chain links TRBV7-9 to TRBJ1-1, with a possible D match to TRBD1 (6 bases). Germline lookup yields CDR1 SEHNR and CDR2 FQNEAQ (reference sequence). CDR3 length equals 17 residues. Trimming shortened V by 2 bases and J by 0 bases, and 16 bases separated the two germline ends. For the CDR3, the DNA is TGTGCCAGCAGCTTAATATTAGGGACACTCCTGAACACTGAAGCTTTCTTT. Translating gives CASSLILGTLLNTEAFF.

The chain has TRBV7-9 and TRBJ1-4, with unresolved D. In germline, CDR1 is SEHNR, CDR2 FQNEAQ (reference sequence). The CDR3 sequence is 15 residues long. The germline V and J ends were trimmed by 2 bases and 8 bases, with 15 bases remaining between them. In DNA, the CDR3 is TGTGCCAGCAGCTTACAGGCCTTTGTTGACGAAAAACTGTTTTTT. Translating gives CASSLQAFVDEKLFF.

CDR3 in amino acids: CASSISGNSGNQPQHF. DNA of the CDR3: TGTGCCAGTAGTATCTCGGGGAACAGCGGCAATCAGCCCCAGCATTTT. The rearrangement links TRBV19 to TRBJ1-5; D is uncertain. This CDR3 comprises 16 residues. V lost 3 bases and J 2 bases, leaving 14 bases between the germline ends. Germline V lookup: CDR1 LNHDA, CDR2 SQIVND (reference sequence).

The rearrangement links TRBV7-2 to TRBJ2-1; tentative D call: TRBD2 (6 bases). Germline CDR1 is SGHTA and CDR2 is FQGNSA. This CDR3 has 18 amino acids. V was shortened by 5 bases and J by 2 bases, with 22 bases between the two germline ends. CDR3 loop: CASSPLLGTAKPYNEQFF. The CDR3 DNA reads TGTGCCAGCAGCCCACTATTAGGGACTGCTAAACCCTACAATGAGCAGTTCTTC.

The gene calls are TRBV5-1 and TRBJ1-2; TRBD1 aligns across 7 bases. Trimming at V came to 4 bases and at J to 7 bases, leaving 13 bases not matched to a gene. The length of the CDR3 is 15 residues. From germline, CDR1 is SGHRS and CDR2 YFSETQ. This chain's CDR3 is CASSTMTGSLSGYTF. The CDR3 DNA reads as TGCGCCAGCAGCACAATGACAGGGAGTTTGTCTGGCTACACCTTC.

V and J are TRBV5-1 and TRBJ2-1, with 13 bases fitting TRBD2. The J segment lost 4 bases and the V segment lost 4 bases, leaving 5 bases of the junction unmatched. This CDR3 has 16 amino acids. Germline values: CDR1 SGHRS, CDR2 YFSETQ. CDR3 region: CASSRILAGGYNEQFF. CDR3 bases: TGCGCCAGCAGCAGAATACTAGCGGGAGGGTACAATGAGCAGTTCTTC.

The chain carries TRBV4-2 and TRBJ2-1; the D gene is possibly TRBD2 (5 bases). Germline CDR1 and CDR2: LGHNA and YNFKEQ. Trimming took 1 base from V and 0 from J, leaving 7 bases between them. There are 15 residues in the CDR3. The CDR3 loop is CASSQGLLSYNEQFF. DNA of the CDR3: TGTGCCAGCAGCCAAGGACTACTCTCCTACAATGAGCAGTTCTTC.

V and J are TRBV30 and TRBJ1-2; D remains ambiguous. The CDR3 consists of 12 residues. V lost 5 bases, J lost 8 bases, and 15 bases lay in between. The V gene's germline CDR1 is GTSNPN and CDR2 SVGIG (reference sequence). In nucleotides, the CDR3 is TGTGCCTGGGGACTTTCCCTTTCGGGCTACACCTTC. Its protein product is CAWGLSLSGYTF.

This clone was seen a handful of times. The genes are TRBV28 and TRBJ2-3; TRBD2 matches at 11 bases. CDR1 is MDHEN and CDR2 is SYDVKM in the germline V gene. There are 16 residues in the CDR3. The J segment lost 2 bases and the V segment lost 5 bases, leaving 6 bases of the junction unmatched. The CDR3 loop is CASSPGTSGTTDTQYF. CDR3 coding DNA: TGTGCCAGCAGTCCCGGGACTAGCGGAACCACAGATACGCAGTATTTT.

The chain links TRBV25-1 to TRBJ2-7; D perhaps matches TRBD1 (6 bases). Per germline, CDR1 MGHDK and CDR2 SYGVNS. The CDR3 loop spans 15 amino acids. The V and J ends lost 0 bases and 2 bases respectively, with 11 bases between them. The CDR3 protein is CASSEYLGGPYEQYF. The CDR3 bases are TGTGCCAGCAGTGAATACCTTGGGGGCCCCTACGAGCAGTACTTC.

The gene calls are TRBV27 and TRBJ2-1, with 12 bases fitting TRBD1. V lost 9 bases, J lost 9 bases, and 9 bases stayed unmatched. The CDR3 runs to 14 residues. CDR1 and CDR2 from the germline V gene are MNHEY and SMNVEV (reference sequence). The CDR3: CASNRDRGPSEQFF. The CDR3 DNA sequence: TGTGCCAGTAACCGGGACAGGGGGCCGAGTGAGCAGTTCTTC.

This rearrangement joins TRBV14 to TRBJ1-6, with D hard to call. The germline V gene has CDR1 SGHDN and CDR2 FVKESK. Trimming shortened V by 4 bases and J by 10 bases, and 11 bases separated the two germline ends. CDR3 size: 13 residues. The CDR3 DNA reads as TGTGCCAGCAGCCGGCGGACTGGATCACCCCTCCACTTT. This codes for CASSRRTGSPLHF.

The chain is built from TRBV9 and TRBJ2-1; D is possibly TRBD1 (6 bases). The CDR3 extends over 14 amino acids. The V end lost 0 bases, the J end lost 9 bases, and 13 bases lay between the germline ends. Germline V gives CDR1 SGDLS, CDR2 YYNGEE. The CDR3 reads CASSVVLRGIEQFF. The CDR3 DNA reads TGTGCCAGCAGCGTAGTGCTCAGGGGCATTGAGCAGTTCTTC.

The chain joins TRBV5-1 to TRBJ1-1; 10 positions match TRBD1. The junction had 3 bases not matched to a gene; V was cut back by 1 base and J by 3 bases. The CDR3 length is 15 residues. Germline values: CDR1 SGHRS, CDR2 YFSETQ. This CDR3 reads CASSLFGTGDTEAFF. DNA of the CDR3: TGCGCCAGCAGCTTGTTCGGGACAGGGGACACTGAAGCTTTCTTT.

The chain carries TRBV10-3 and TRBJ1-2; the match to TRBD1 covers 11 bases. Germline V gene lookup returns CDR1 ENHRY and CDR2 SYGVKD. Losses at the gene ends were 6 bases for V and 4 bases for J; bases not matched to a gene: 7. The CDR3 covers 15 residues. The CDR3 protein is CAIREDRGLLYGYTF. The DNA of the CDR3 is TGTGCCATCAGGGAGGACAGGGGGCTTCTCTATGGCTACACCTTC.

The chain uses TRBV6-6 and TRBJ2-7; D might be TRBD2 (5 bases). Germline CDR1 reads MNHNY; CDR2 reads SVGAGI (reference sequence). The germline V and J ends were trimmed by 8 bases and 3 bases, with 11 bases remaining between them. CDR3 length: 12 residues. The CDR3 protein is CASEGLLYEQYF. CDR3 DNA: TGTGCCAGCGAGGGATTACTCTACGAGCAGTACTTC.

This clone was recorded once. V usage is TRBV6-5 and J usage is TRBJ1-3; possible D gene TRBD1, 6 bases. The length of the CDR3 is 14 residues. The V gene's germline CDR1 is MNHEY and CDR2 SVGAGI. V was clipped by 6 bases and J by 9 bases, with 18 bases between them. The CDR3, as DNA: TGTGCCAGCAGCCCCGGGGGGCGTAGTGTCACCATATATTTT. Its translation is CASSPGGRSVTIYF.

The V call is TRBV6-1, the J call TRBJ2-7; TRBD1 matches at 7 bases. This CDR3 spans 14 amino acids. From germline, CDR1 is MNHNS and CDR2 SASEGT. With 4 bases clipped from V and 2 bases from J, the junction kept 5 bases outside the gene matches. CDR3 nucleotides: TGTGCCAGCAGTGTTCGACAGGGTCCCTACGAGCAGTACTTC. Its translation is CASSVRQGPYEQYF.

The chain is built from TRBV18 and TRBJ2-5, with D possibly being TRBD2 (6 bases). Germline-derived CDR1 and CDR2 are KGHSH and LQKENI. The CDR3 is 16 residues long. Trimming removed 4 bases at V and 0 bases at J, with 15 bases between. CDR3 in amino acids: CASSLTPGGYQETQYF. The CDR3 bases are TGTGCCAGCTCACTTACCCCCGGGGGATACCAAGAGACCCAGTACTTC.

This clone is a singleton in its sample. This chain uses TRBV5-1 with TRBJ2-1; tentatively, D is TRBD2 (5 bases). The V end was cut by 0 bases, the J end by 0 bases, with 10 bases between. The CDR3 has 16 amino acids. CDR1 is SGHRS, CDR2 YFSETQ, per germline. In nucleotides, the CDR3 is TGCGCCAGCAGCTTGGGAGGGAGTAGCTCCTACAATGAGCAGTTCTTC. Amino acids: CASSLGGSSSYNEQFF.

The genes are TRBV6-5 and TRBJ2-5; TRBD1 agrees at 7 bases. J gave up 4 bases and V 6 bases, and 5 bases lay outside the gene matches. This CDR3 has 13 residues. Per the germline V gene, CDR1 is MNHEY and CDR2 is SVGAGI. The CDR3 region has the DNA TGTGCCAGCAGCGGTAACAGGGGAGAGACCCAGTACTTC. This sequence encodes CASSGNRGETQYF.

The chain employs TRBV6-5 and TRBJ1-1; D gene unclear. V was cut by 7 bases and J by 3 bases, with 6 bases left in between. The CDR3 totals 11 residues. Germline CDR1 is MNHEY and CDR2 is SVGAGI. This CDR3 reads CASKRDTEAFF. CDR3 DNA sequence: TGTGCCAGCAAACGGGACACTGAAGCTTTCTTT.

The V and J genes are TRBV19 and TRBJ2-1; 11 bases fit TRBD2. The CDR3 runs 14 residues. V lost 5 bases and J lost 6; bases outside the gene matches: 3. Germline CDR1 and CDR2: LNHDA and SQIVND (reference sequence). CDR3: CASSPSGGPNEQFF. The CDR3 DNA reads TGTGCCAGTAGTCCTAGCGGGGGGCCCAATGAGCAGTTCTTC.